This T cell receptor (beta chain) derives from a study of blood T cell repertoires in COVID-19. This clone was recorded once. Enrolled during active infection, Seattle patients were then followed longitudinally. Original processing notes: Scientists estimated how many nucleated cells there were by amplifying reference gene primers. Data came from immunoSEQ multiplex PCR; TCRdb stores just in-frame clones and leaves some out. V and J calls and clone size are copied from that table; D and trimming were computed from the DNA. Of approximately 250,000 clones listed, 85% were seen once; the top ten hold roughly 5.3%. The V gene lost 3 bases and the J gene lost 7 bases, with 19 bases spanning the gap. CDR1 SGDLS and CDR2 YYNGEE come from the germline V gene. This CDR3 has 15 amino acids.

The material sequenced was peripheral blood. This sequence joins TRBV9 and TRBJ1-1; the D gene is possibly TRBD1 (5 bases). The clonotype comes from a man aged 50-59 years with COVID-19, enrolled during active disease. Here the CDR3 DNA reads TGTGCCAGCAGCGCCGGGGGAAGGGGCGGAGATGAAGCTTTCTTT. Translation gives CASSAGGRGGDEAFF.